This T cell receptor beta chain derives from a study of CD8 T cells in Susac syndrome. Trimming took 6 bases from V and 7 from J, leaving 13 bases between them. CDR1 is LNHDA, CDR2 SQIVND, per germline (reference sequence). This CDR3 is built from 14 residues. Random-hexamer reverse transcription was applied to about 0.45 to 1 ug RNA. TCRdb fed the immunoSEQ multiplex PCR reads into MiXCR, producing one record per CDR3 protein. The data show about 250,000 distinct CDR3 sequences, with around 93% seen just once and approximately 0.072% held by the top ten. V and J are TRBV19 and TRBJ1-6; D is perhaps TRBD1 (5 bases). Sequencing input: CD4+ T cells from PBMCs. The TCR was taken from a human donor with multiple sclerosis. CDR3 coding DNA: TGTGCCAGTAGGCCGACAGACAGAAATTCACCCCTCCACTTT. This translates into CASRPTDRNSPLHF.